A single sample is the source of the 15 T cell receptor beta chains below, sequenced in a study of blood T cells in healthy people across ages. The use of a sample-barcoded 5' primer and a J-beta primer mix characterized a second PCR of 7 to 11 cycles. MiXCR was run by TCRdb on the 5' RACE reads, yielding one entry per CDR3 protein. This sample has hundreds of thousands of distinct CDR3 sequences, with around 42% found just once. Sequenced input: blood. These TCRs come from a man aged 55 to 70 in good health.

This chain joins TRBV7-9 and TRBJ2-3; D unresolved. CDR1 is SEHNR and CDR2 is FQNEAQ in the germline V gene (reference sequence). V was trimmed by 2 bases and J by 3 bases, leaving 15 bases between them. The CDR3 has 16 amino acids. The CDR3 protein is CASSLSRGDQTDTQYF. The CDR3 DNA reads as TGTGCCAGCAGCTTATCCCGCGGCGATCAGACAGATACGCAGTATTTT.

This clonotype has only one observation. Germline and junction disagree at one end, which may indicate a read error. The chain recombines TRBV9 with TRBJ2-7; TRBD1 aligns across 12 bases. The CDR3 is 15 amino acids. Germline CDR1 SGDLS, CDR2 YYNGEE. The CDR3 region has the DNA TGTGCCGGCAGCAAGGGACAGGGGGCTTCCTACGAGCAGTACTTC. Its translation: CAGSKGQGASYEQYF.

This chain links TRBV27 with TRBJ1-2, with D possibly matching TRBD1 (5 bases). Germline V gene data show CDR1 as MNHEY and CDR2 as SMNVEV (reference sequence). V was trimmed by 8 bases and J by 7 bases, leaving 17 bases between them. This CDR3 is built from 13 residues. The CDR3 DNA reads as TGTGCCAGCCGGCAACCCCAGGGTGCTGGCTACACCTTC. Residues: CASRQPQGAGYTF.

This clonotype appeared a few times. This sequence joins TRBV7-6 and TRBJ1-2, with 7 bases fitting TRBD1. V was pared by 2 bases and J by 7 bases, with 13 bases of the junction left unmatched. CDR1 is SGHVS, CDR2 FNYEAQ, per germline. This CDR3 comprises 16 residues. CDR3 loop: CASSLNYRGRPGGYTF. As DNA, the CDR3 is TGTGCCAGCAGCTTAAATTACAGGGGCCGCCCGGGTGGCTACACCTTC.

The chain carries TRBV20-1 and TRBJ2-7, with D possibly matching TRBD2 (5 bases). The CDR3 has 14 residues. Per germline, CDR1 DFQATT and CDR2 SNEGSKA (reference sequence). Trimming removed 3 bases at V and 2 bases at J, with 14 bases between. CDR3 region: CSARGASLTYEQYF. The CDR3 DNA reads TGCAGTGCTAGGGGAGCCAGCTTGACCTACGAGCAGTACTTC.

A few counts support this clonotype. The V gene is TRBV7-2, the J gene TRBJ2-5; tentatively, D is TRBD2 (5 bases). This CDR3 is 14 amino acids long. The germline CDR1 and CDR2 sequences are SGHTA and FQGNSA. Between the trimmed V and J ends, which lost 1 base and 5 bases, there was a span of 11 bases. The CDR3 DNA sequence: TGTGCCAGCAGCTTAGGGCCAAGGGAGGAGACCCAGTACTTC. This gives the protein CASSLGPREETQYF. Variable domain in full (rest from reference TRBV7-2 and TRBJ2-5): GAGVSQSPSNKVTEKGKDVELRCDPISGHTALYWYRQSLGQGLEFLIYFQGNSAPDKSGLPSDRFSAERTGGSVSTLTIQRTQQEDSAVYLCASSLGPREETQYFGPGTRLLVL.

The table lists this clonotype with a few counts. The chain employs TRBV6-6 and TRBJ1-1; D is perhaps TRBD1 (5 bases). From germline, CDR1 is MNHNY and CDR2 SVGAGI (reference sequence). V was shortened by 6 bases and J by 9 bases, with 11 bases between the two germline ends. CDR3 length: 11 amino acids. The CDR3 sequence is CASRQGVKAFF. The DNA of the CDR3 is TGTGCCAGCAGGCAGGGTGTCAAAGCTTTCTTT.

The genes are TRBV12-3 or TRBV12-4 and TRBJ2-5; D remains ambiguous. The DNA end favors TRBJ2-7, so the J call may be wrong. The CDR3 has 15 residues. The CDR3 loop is CASSSPYDSTYEQYF. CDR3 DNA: TGTGCCAGCAGTTCCCCATATGATTCCACCTACGAGCAGTACTTC.

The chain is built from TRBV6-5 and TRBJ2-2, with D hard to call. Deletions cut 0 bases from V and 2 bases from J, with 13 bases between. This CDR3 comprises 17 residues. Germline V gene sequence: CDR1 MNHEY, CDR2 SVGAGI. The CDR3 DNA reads TGTGCCAGCAGTTACTCAACACTGGAGCGTAACACCGGGGAGCTGTTTTTT. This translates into CASSYSTLERNTGELFF.

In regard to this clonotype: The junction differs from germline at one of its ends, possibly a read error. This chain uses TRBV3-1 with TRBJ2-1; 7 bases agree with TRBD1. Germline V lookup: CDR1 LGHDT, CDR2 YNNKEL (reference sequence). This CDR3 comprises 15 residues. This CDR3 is CACSQGQEIYNEQFF. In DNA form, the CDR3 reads TGTGCCTGCAGCCAAGGACAGGAGATCTACAATGAGCAGTTTTTC.

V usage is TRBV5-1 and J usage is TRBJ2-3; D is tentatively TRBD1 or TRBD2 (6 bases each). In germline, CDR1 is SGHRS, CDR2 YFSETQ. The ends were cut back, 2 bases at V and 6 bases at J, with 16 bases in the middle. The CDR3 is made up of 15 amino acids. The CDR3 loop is CASSFYGGQDDTQYF. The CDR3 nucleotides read TGCGCCAGCAGCTTCTACGGGGGCCAAGATGATACGCAGTATTTT.

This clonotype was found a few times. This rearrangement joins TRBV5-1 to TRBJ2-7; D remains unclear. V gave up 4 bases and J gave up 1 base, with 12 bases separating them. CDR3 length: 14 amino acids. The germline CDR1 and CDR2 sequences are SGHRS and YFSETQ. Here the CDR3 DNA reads TGCGCCAGCAGCATTCTCGACCAGTCCTACGAGCAGTACTTC. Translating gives CASSILDQSYEQYF.

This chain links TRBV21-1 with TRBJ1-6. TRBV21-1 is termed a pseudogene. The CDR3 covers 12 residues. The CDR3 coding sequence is TGTGCCAGCAGCAAAAGGGAGATGACCCTCCACTTT. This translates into CASSKREMTLHF.

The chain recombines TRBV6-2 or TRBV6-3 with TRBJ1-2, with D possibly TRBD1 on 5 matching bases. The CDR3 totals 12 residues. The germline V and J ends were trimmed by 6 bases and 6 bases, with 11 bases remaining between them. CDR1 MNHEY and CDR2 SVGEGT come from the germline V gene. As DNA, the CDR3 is TGTGCCAGCAGGTATAGGGGCGATGGCTACACCTTC. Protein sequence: CASRYRGDGYTF.

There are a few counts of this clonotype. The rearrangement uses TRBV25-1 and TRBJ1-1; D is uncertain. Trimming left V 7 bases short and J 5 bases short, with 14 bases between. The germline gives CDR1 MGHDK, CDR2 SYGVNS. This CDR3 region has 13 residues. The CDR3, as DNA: TGTGCCAGCACCGGGGTTCTGCGGACTGAAGCTTTCTTT. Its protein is CASTGVLRTEAFF.